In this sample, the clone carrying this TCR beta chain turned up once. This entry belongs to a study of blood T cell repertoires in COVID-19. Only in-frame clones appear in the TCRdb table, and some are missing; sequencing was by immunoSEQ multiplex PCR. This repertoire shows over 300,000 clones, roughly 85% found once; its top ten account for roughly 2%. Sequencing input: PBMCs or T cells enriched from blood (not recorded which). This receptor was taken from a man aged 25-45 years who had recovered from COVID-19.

In DNA, the CDR3 is TGTGCCAGCAGCTTGGCTGGGACTAGCGGGGAAGAGACCCAGTACTTC. It is translated as CASSLAGTSGEETQYF. V usage is TRBV5-4 and J usage is TRBJ2-5; 13 nucleotides align to TRBD2. The germline V gene encodes CDR1 SGHNT and CDR2 YYREEE (reference sequence). V shed 0 bases, J shed 3 bases, and the junction held 2 bases outside the gene matches. This CDR3 is built from 16 residues.